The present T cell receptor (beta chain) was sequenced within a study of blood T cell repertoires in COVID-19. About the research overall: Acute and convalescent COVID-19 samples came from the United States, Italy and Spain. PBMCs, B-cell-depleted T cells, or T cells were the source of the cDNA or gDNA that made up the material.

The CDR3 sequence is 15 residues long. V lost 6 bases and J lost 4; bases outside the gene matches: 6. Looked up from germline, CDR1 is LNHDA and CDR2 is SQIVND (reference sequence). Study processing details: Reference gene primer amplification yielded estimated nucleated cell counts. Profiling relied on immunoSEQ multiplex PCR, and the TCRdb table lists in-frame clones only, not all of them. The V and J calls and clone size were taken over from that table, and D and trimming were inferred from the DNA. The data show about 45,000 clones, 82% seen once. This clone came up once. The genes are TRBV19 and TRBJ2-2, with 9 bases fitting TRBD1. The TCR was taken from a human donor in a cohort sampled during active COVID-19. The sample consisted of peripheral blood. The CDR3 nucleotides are TGTGCCAGTAGACTACAGGGGGCGGGCACCGGGGAGCTGTTTTTT. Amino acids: CASRLQGAGTGELFF.